This section outlines one T cell receptor beta chain sequence together with its context. Trimming removed 1 base from V and 3 bases from J, with 12 bases in between. Germline assignment: CDR1 SGHAT and CDR2 FQDESV (reference sequence). This CDR3 spans 15 amino acids. Here immunoSEQ multiplex PCR was the method, and the copy in TCRdb shows in-frame clones only, minus some. The data hold around 120,000 clones, with about 90% observed a single time. This specimen comes from a study of T cell responses to AZD1222 COVID-19 vaccine. The receptor was isolated from an adult in good health. Sequenced here: peripheral blood, sampled on day 0 of AZD1222 vaccination. The chain recombines TRBV11-1 with TRBJ2-5, with a possible D match to TRBD2 (5 bases). The CDR3 sequence is CASSLVVPGKETQYF. The CDR3 DNA sequence: TGTGCCAGCAGCTTAGTTGTTCCGGGAAAAGAGACCCAGTACTTC.